The 13 T cell receptor beta chains in this list originate from one sample, sequenced in a study of beta chain features in type 1 diabetes. Sequencing targeted expressed TCRB transcripts, as all isolated RNA had been reverse transcribed. Profiling relied on immunoSEQ multiplex PCR, and the TCRdb table lists in-frame clones only, not all of them. The repertoire consists of about 150,000 clones, with 10% occurring once and the leading ten covering around 0.5%. Overall study results and limits: Type 1 diabetes patients had TCRB CDR3s that were shorter (moderately but significantly so) in all four CD4+ subsets.

No antigen has been assigned to these receptors. Input material: central memory CD4+ T cells from blood. These receptors were collected from a young man with type 1 diabetes.

This clone was detected only a few times. The V and J genes are TRBV5-4 and TRBJ2-5; no firm D call. Trimming shortened V by 2 bases and J by 3 bases, and 8 bases separated the two germline ends. This CDR3 has 13 residues. Looked up from germline, CDR1 is SGHNT and CDR2 is YYREEE (reference sequence). The CDR3 bases are TGTGCCAGCAGCTTTAAAAGAGAAGAGACCCAGTACTTC. Translating gives CASSFKREETQYF. The full variable domain, its missing parts supplied by reference TRBV5-4 and TRBJ2-5, is ETGVTQSPTHLIKTRGQQVTLRCSSQSGHNTVSWYQQALGQGPQFIFQYYREEENGRGNFPPRFSGLQFPNYSSELNVNALELDDSALYLCASSFKREETQYFGPGTRLLVL.

The table lists this clone with a few counts. The chain has TRBV9 and TRBJ2-2, with 14 bases aligning to TRBD2. Germline V lookup: CDR1 SGDLS, CDR2 YYNGEE. J was trimmed by 3 bases and V by 2 bases; bases with no gene match: 9. CDR3 length equals 19 residues. This chain's CDR3 is CASSVSGLAGVSDTGELFF. The CDR3 DNA is TGTGCCAGCAGCGTCTCGGGACTAGCGGGAGTATCGGACACCGGGGAGCTGTTTTTT.

This clone was detected a few times. The chain combines TRBV7-2 with TRBJ2-7; 10 bases fit TRBD2. The CDR3 length is 16 residues. With V trimmed by 2 bases and J by 0 bases, 4 bases remained unmatched. The germline V gene encodes CDR1 SGHTA and CDR2 FQGNSA. The CDR3 sequence is CASSLYPSGSSYEQYF. The CDR3 DNA reads TGTGCCAGCAGCTTATATCCTAGCGGGAGCTCCTACGAGCAGTACTTC.

This clone has more than one count but fewer than ten. This sequence joins TRBV6-5 and TRBJ1-4; D possibly corresponds to TRBD1 (5 bases). The CDR3 loop spans 14 amino acids. Trimming shortened V by 5 bases and J by 4 bases, and 11 bases separated the two germline ends. The V gene's germline CDR1 is MNHEY and CDR2 SVGAGI. The CDR3 DNA reads TGTGCCAGCAGTCTGACAGCAAATAATGAAAAACTGTTTTTT. It is translated as CASSLTANNEKLFF.

The rearrangement uses TRBV5-4 and TRBJ2-7, with TRBD2 matching 7 bases. CDR1 is SGHNT, CDR2 YYREEE, per germline (reference sequence). The CDR3 extends over 15 amino acids. Trimming took 2 bases from V and 0 from J; bases not matched to a gene: 5. DNA for the CDR3: TGTGCCAGCAGCTTAGAGGGAGGGCCCTCCTACGAGCAGTACTTC. Its protein is CASSLEGGPSYEQYF.

This chain links TRBV29-1 with TRBJ1-1, with D hard to call. Germline CDR1 is SQVTM and CDR2 is ANQGSEA. The CDR3 is 11 residues long. V lost 4 bases to trimming and J lost 9 bases, with 12 bases between them. CDR3: CSVVYTDKAFF. The CDR3 coding sequence is TGCAGCGTTGTTTATACAGATAAAGCTTTCTTT.

In regard to this clone: One end of the junction does not line up with germline, which may come from a read error. The CDR3 loop reads CASSRGTGSSVF. The CDR3 DNA follows: TGTGCCAGCAGCCGTGGGACAGGGTCCTCTGTATTC. The chain links TRBV11-2 to TRBJ2-7; 9 bases map to TRBD1. CDR1 is SGHAT and CDR2 is FQNNGV in the germline V gene. This CDR3 has 12 amino acids.

V usage is TRBV9 and J usage is TRBJ2-7, with unresolved D. This CDR3 contains 15 residues. Germline assignment: CDR1 SGDLS and CDR2 YYNGEE. Between the trimmed V and J ends, which lost 0 bases and 3 bases, there was a span of 13 bases. The CDR3 bases are TGTGCCAGCAGCGTAGACGTACAGCAAGGCTACGAGCAGTACTTC. Translated, it gives CASSVDVQQGYEQYF.

Note on this clone: In the same sample, other DNA sequences code for this CDR3. The chain carries TRBV19 and TRBJ1-2; 7 bases map to TRBD1. The CDR3 totals 13 residues. CDR1 and CDR2 (germline): LNHDA, SQIVND (reference sequence). V shed 5 bases and J 4 bases; nucleotides not matched to a gene: 4. The CDR3 nucleotides read TGTGCCAGTAGTCGGGGACAGCTCTATGGCTACACCTTC. It yields the protein CASSRGQLYGYTF.

This clone was recorded a few times. The rearrangement joins TRBV6-5 to TRBJ2-3; TRBD1 aligns across 7 bases. V gave up 6 bases and J gave up 5 bases; unmatched junction bases: 11. The CDR3 totals 15 residues. Per germline, CDR1 MNHEY and CDR2 SVGAGI. CDR3 loop: CASRLGRQGIDTQYF. The DNA of the CDR3 is TGTGCCAGCAGGCTTGGCCGACAGGGCATAGATACGCAGTATTTT.

Turning to this clone: The same CDR3 is also encoded by other DNA sequences in this sample. The J gene is TRBJ2-7, the V gene TRBV30, with 7 positions matching TRBD1. The CDR3 consists of 14 residues. V lost 0 bases and J lost 3; bases outside the gene matches: 5. Per the germline V gene, CDR1 is GTSNPN and CDR2 is SVGIG (reference sequence). CDR3 bases: TGTGCCTGGAGTGTACGGACAGGCGGCTACGAGCAGTACTTC. Protein: CAWSVRTGGYEQYF.

This clone showed up just a few times. Other DNA sequences in the same sample also yield this CDR3. The V call is TRBV27, the J call TRBJ2-2; TRBD1 aligns across 10 bases. Germline values: CDR1 MNHEY, CDR2 SMNVEV (reference sequence). CDR3 length: 16 residues. The V and J ends lost 4 bases and 3 bases, in that order; junction bases with no gene match: 5. CDR3 region: CASSWGQGKYTGELFF. CDR3 DNA: TGTGCCAGCAGTTGGGGACAGGGGAAATACACCGGGGAGCTGTTTTTT.

The V gene is TRBV4-2, the J gene TRBJ2-5, with 12 bases fitting TRBD2. The CDR3 has 20 residues. Trimming removed 4 bases from V and 5 bases from J; junction bases left unmatched: 20. CDR1 is LGHNA and CDR2 is YNFKEQ in the germline V gene. CDR3 DNA: TGTGCCAGCAGCCGACAAGATTTAGGGACTAGCGGGCCGAACGTGGAGACCCAGTACTTC. Encoded protein: CASSRQDLGTSGPNVETQYF.